This passage covers 4 T cell receptor beta chains from one sample sequenced in a study of T cell responses to AZD1222 COVID-19 vaccine. Sequenced by immunoSEQ multiplex PCR; TCRdb stores in-frame clones only, minus some. The data hold 130,000 or so clones, with more than 85% observed a single time. The source material was peripheral blood, sampled 28 days after the second AZD1222 dose. These receptors all stem from an adult who received the AZD1222 COVID-19 vaccine.

The chain combines TRBV5-1 with TRBJ1-5; no firm D call. V was clipped by 4 bases and J by 0 bases, with 5 bases between them. Germline V gene data show CDR1 as SGHRS and CDR2 as YFSETQ. The CDR3 totals 13 residues. The CDR3 loop is CASSVGSNQPQHF. CDR3 sequence (DNA): TGCGCCAGCAGCGTGGGTAGCAATCAGCCCCAGCATTTT.

Notes on this clone: Other nucleotide sequences in the sample specify the same CDR3. The V call is TRBV7-3, the J call TRBJ2-1, with 10 bases aligning to TRBD2. The V and J ends lost 3 bases and 8 bases, in that order; junction bases with no gene match: 7. Per germline, CDR1 SGHTA and CDR2 FQGTGA. The CDR3 length is 15 residues. The CDR3 region is CASSFGAGGGDEQFF. The CDR3 DNA reads TGTGCCAGCAGCTTCGGAGCGGGAGGGGGCGATGAGCAGTTCTTC.

The CDR3 DNA reads TGCGCCAGCAGCCAAGATAGAGCTAGCACAGATACGCAGTATTTT. This translates into CASSQDRASTDTQYF. The V gene is TRBV4-1, the J gene TRBJ2-3; D is unresolved. Germline V CDR1 and CDR2: MGHRA, YSYEKL. V shed 0 bases and J shed 0 bases, with 7 bases lying between them. CDR3 length: 15 amino acids.

This chain links TRBV29-1 with TRBJ1-4, with D hard to call. Germline loops: CDR1 SQVTM, CDR2 ANQGSEA. This CDR3 spans 12 amino acids. Between the trimmed V and J ends, which lost 6 bases and 4 bases, there was a span of 9 bases. The chain's CDR3 is CSVMDGNEKLFF. The CDR3 DNA follows: TGCAGCGTAATGGACGGTAATGAAAAACTGTTTTTT. The full variable domain, in which reference TRBV29-1 and TRBJ1-4 provide the parts outside the CDR3, is SAVISQKPSRDICQRGTSLTIQCQVDSQVTMMFWYRQQPGQSLTLIATANQGSEATYESGFVIDKFPISRPNLTFSTLTVSNMSPEDSSIYLCSVMDGNEKLFFGSGTQLSVL.